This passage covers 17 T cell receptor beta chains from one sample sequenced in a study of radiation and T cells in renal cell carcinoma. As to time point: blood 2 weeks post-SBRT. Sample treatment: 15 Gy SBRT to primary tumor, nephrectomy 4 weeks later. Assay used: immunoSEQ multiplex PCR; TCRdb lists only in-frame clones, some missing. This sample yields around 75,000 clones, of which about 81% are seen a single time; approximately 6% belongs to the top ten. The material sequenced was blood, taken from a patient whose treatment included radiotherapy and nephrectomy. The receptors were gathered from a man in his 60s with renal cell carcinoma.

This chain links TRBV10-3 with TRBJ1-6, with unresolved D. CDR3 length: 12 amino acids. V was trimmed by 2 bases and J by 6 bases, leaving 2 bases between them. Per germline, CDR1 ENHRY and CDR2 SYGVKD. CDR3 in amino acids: CAISEGNSPLHF. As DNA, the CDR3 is TGTGCCATCAGTGAGGGTAATTCACCCCTCCACTTT.

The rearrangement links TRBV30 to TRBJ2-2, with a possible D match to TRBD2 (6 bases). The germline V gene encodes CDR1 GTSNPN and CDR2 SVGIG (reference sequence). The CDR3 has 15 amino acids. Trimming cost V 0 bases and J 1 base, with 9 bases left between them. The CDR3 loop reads CAWSVHSGNTGELFF. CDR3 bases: TGTGCCTGGAGTGTACATAGCGGGAACACCGGGGAGCTGTTTTTT.

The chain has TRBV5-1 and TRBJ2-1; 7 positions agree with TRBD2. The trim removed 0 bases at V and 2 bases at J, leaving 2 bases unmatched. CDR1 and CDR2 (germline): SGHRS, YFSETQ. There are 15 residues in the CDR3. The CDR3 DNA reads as TGCGCCAGCAGCTTGGGACTAGCAACCTACAATGAGCAGTTCTTC. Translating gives CASSLGLATYNEQFF.

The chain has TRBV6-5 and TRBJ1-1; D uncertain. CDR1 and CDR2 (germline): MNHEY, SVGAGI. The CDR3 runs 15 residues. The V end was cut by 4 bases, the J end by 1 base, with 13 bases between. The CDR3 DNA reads TGTGCCAGCAGTTTTTCTAGGGAGCAGAACACTGAAGCTTTCTTT. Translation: CASSFSREQNTEAFF.

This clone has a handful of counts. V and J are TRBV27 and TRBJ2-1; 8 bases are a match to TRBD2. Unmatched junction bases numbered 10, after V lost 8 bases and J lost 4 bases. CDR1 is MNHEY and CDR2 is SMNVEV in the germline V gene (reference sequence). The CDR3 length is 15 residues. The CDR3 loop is CASHGERGPYNEQFF. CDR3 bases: TGTGCCAGCCACGGGGAGCGGGGGCCGTACAATGAGCAGTTCTTC.

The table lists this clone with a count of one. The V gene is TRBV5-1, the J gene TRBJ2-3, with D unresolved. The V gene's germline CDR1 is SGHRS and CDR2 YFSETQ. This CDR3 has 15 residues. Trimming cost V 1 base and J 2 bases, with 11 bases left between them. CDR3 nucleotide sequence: TGCGCCAGCAGCTTGAAAAGCGCGAACACAGATACGCAGTATTTT. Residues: CASSLKSANTDTQYF.

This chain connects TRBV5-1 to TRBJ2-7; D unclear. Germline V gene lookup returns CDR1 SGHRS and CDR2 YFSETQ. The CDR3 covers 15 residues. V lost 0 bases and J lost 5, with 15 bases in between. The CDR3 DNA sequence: TGCGCCAGCAGCTTGGCCCAGCGAGAAGTCGACGAGCAGTACTTC. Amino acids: CASSLAQREVDEQYF.

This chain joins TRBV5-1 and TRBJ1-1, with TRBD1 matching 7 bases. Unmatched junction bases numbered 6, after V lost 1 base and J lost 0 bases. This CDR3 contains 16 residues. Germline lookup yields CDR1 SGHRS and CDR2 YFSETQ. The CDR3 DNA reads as TGCGCCAGCAGCTTGATCGGGACAGCCCTGAACACTGAAGCTTTCTTT. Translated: CASSLIGTALNTEAFF.

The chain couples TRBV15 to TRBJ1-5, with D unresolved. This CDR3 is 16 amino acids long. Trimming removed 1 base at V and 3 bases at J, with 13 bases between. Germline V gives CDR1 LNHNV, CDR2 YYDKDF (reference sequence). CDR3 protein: CATSRVGEGYNQPQHF. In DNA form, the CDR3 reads TGTGCCACCAGCAGAGTAGGCGAGGGTTACAATCAGCCCCAGCATTTT.

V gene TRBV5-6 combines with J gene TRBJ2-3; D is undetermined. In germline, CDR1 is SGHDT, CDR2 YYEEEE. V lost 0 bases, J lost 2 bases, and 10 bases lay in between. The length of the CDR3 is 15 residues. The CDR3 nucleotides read TGTGCCAGCAGCTTGGCCCAGGTCTCCACAGATACGCAGTATTTT. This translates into CASSLAQVSTDTQYF.

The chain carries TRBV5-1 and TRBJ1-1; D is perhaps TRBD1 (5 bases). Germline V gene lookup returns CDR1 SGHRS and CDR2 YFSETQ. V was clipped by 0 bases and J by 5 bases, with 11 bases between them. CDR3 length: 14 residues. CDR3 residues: CASSLAMGVTEAFF. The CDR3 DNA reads TGCGCCAGCAGCTTGGCCATGGGGGTAACTGAAGCTTTCTTT.

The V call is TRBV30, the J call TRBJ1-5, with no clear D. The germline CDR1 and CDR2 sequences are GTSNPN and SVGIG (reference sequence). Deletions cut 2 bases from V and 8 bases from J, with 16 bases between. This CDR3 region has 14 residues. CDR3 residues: CAWSTALSAKPQHF. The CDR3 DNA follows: TGTGCCTGGAGTACCGCTCTGTCAGCAAAGCCCCAGCATTTT.

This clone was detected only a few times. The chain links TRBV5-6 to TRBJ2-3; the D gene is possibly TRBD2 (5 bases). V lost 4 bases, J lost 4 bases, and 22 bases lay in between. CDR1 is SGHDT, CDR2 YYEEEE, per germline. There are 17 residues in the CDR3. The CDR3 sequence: CASSPLLATGNADTQYF. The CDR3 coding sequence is TGTGCCAGCAGCCCGCTTTTGGCCACGGGAAACGCAGATACGCAGTATTTT.

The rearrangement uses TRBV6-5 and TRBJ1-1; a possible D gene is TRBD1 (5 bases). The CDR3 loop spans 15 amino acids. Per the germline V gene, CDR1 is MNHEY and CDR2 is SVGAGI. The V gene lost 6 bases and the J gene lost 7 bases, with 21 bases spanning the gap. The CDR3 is CASSLRKGTTIEAFF. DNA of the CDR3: TGTGCCAGCAGCCTCAGAAAGGGGACGACAATTGAAGCTTTCTTT.

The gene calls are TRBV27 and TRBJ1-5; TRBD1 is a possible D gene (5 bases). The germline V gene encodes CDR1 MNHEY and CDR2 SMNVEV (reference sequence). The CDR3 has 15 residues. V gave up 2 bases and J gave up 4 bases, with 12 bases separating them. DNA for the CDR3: TGTGCCAGCAGTTTAGACAGAAGGGAAAATCAGCCCCAGCATTTT. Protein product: CASSLDRRENQPQHF.

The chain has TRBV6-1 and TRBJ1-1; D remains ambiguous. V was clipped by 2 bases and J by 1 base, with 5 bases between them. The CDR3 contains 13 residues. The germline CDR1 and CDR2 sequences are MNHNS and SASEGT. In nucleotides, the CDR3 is TGTGCCAGCAGTGAAAAAGGGAACACTGAAGCTTTCTTT. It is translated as CASSEKGNTEAFF.

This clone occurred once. The CDR3 is CASSQVYGDNQPQHF. Written as DNA, the CDR3 is TGCGCCAGCAGCCAAGTCTATGGGGACAATCAGCCCCAGCATTTT. The chain joins TRBV4-3 to TRBJ1-5; D gene uncertain. The CDR3 runs to 15 residues. The germline V gene has CDR1 LGHNA and CDR2 YSLEER. With 1 base removed from V and 3 bases from J, the gap between germline ends came to 10 bases.